This T cell receptor (beta chain) was obtained from a study of cytomegalovirus exposure and HLA in healthy donors (dated by TCRdb to between 2016 and 2019). In terms of the full investigation: In an earlier analysis of several hundred of the donors, under 300 Gb of sequence data and roughly 100 million unique TCR beta sequences from about 180 million T cells were reported. The study aimed to test whether signatures of past pathogen exposure could be identified by cataloging public T cell receptors. The later analysis used no new phenotypic data to find candidate immune exposures, relying instead on TCR beta sequences and their occurrence across donors. HLA typing included class I and class II loci at four-digit resolution. On average, 235,054 unique TCR beta nucleotide sequences were sequenced per donor among fewer than 500 genotyped donors of the cohort, with roughly 18% of those sequences being non-productive. Alongside the repertoire data, information on donor age, sex, ethnicity and CMV serostatus was compiled. The number of typed donors differed by locus: roughly 629-640 for A, B, C, DRB1 and DQB1; 522 for DQA1; around 610 for DPA1; and some 450 for DPB1. The study profiled the T cell repertoires of 500 to 800 subjects by immunosequencing and related them to cytomegalovirus serostatus. Among the approximately 420 genotyped donors, 75% to 90% belonged to the genetic ancestry cluster associated with self-reported Caucasian donors. A later genetic analysis used genome-wide SNP genotypes for about 65% of the roughly 700 donors, treating that subset as a discovery cohort. Approximately 300 gigabases of sequencing data and around 80 million unique TCR sequences made up an early release that covered some 640 HLA-typed donors. A later analysis re-examined previously published TCR beta repertoires from several hundred donors and added high-resolution HLA genotyping to investigate patterns of TCR occurrence. An earlier analysis of approximately 500 of the donors applied high-throughput TCR beta sequencing to assess whether each TCR beta V gene segment acted as functional or pseudogenic. Every discovery cohort repertoire had been produced on one sequencing platform. The study combined high-throughput TCR immunosequencing, statistical association of individual TCRs with disease status, and machine learning to predict cytomegalovirus infection status. Five DR-DQ haplotypes were handled as single units for association and clustering because linkage in the cohort was strong. A separate validation cohort of 90 to 150 different subjects was used in addition to the approximately 610-subject first cohort.

Study-wide conclusions, independent of this receptor: V-gene and J-gene trimming of TCR beta chains was associated with a missense DCLRE1C variant in a later genetic analysis, and the association was replicated in an independent cohort. According to a later analysis, most CMV-associated TCR beta chains appeared to be HLA-restricted, and the HLA associations seemed to be driven largely by CMV exposure. Several of the top co-occurrence clusters appeared to be linked to parvovirus B19, influenza, CMV and Epstein-Barr virus, according to a later analysis. Immune exposure information for the cohort was limited to CMV serostatus. In a later genetic analysis, fewer N-insertions in productive TCRs were reported among donors in an Asian-associated ancestry cluster than the roughly 700-donor mean. Some IMGT-functional V segments, including TRBV6-2 and TRBV6-3, could not be distinguished by the 87-base-pair reads and were therefore excluded. Compared with equally common non-associated chains, HLA-associated TCR beta chains in a later analysis were more clonally expanded and had lower generation probabilities. According to a later analysis, TCR association rates differed among HLA loci, with DRB1 alleles showing the most associated TCRs and HLA-C alleles showing the fewest. While some public TCRs were present in many individuals, most TCR sequences turned up only very rarely across donors. In an earlier analysis of fewer than 750 of the donors, most TCR beta V segments were observed in productive rearrangements about 90% or about 30% of the time, broadly matching IMGT annotations. In a later analysis, some 18,000 TCR beta sequences were associated with specific HLA alleles at a false discovery rate of 0.05. Because HLA typing was missing for some donors at each locus, association tests included only the typed subset. The study listed approximately 160 TCR beta chains as associated with cytomegalovirus. This cohort had only TCR beta chains sequenced, and the lack of alpha or paired-chain data limited which features could be detected. The authors suggested that the approach could potentially be generalized to other disease states and immunological phenotypes. In vitro tests confirmed that a few of the cytomegalovirus-associated TCR beta chains recognize cytomegalovirus antigens. In both the original and validation cohorts, the classifier was reported to diagnose cytomegalovirus status with high specificity and sensitivity. Linkage disequilibrium might explain the correlated functional status among segregating V segments, but an unknown experimental factor could not be ruled out. A further reported finding was that TCR beta sequences accurately predicted the HLA-A and HLA-B alleles for most subjects in the first cohort. Strong co-occurrence of HLA alleles, especially DR and DQ, made assigning TCR associations to individual alleles difficult. Sequencing depth was assumed to be roughly uniform across donors in the presence/absence analyses, though that assumption may not hold. Some 16 rarely observed V segments, including chromosome 9 orphons, were excluded from the earlier analysis of a few hundred of the donors because counts were too low. A group of highly shared sequence variants was considered likely to be a technical artifact of the sequencing pipeline.

As regards this clone: This clone's antigen is unknown. No qualities accompany the bases; no much larger clone lies one base away.

V has 4 bases trimmed and J has 3 bases trimmed; junction bases matching no gene number 9. CDR1 SGHNT and CDR2 YYREEE were looked up in the germline V gene (reference sequence). Inclusive of the bounding cysteine and phenylalanine, the CDR3 is 15 residues long. Left in the record is the CDR3 DNA by itself, 45 bases read in frame from the first base. Libraries were prepared through the immunoSEQ multiplex PCR assay. The multiplex PCR relied on a mix of 60 forward primers for TCR Vbeta segments and 13 reverse primers for TCR Jbeta segments. Amplification of the CDR3 region of rearranged TCR beta genes was performed with a multiplex PCR assay on genomic DNA. Amplified TCR beta libraries were sequenced as 87-base-pair reads on the Illumina HiSeq System. As for how the authors treated the data: Across the 666 repertoires, a later analysis counted 78 million or so unique TCR beta chains, 8.5 million to 12 million of which were shared by at least two donors. A nearest-neighbor algorithm error-corrected the raw reads and collapsed the reads into unique sequences, merging closely related sequences to remove PCR and sequencing errors. To assign V, D and J gene segments, CDR3 sequences were aligned to IMGT reference sequences. Each retained sequence needed at least a six-nucleotide match to both a V gene segment and a J gene segment. Rearrangements were classified as productive when the CDR3 lacked stop codons and remained in frame with V and J, and all other rearrangements were classified as non-productive. Following IMGT convention, CDR3 was defined as the stretch from the second conserved V-encoded cysteine to the conserved J-encoded phenylalanine. The earlier analysis of approximately 590 of the donors excluded any sequence lacking an unambiguous match to a single V gene segment. An earlier analysis of fewer than 650 of the donors classified V segments as functional when productive rearrangements were above 56.7% and as segregating when the standard deviation between donors was above 5%. A statistical classification framework was developed to diagnose cytomegalovirus status using the catalog of TCR beta chain sequences. A later analysis assigned V and J genes by comparing TCR nucleotide sequences with IMGT/GENE-DB human TR gene sequences. In a later analysis, CDR3 sequences and most-parsimonious VDJ recombination scenarios were assigned using the TCRdist pipeline. A later analysis defined each TCR beta chain by its CDR3 amino acid sequence plus V-gene family, and excluded reads lacking a unique V-gene family. As a way to deal with suspected cross-contamination and a sequencing artifact, a later analysis dropped 450 to 700 nucleotide sequences that were highly shared and had low generation probability. In a later analysis, a clonal expansion index for each public chain was calculated from normalized within-repertoire ranks of inferred template counts. In a later analysis, generation probabilities were computed with a VDJ recombination model fitted to out-of-frame rearrangements, and the resulting probabilities were checked against IGoR. In a later analysis, TCR-TCR, TCR-HLA and TCR-CMV co-occurrence was scored with hypergeometric tests, and a repertoire-size bias correction was applied to TCR pairs. In a later analysis, false discovery rates were estimated by permuting HLA or CMV assignments 20 times. In a later analysis, co-occurring TCRs were grouped using DBSCAN, and TCRdist sequence similarity was added for clustering within HLA-allele-positive subsets. Repertoires with fewer than 30,000 or more than 120,000 public chains, plus five repertoires with anomalous nucleotide sharing, were excluded from co-occurrence clustering. In TCRdb, the immuneACCESS table is reduced to in-frame sequences with V and J assigned. These tables do not hold every clone; where another copy was compared, an unresolved V gene accounts for under half, and the others remain unexplained. The DNA was the basis for D and trimming; V, J and clone size are from that table. This sample lists around 150,000 clones; about 77% were detected once. The ten largest clonotypes hold around a tenth of the sample.

The cohort was made up of approximately 670 healthy bone marrow donors. All cohort members were sampled while nominally healthy, although unrecorded immune exposures were likely present. The donor was CMV seropositive and belonged to the group of a few hundred seropositive cohort members. A peripheral blood sample was collected from each donor, and TCR beta sequencing was performed on peripheral blood mononuclear cells. The Qiagen DNeasy Blood Extraction Kit was used to extract genomic DNA from the blood cell samples. The receptor was isolated from a man younger than 30 in good health and CMV-seropositive. The chain was built from TRBV5-4 and TRBJ2-7, and 8 bases in between align with TRBD2. Source material: PBMCs. The encoded CDR3 is CASSPGGGRDYEQYF. The sequenced DNA: TGTGCCAGCAGCCCGGGGGGGGGCAGGGACTACGAGCAGTACTTC.